These 28 T cell receptor beta chains were sequenced from one sample in a study of cytomegalovirus exposure and HLA in healthy donors. The PCR used 60 Vbeta and 13 Jbeta primers. Here immunoSEQ multiplex PCR was the method, and the copy in TCRdb shows in-frame clones only, minus some. The sample lists approximately 190,000 clones, approximately 78% occurring once. Sequencing was done on a sample of PBMCs. Source of these receptors: a woman aged 50 to 60 in good health and CMV-seropositive.

About this clone: The junction does not match germline at one end; this may be a read error. The rearrangement links TRBV9 to TRBJ2-2, with 15 bases that match TRBD2. CDR1 SGDLS and CDR2 YYNGEE come from the germline V gene. The CDR3 runs to 18 residues. The CDR3 region has the DNA TGTACCAGCAGCGTAGGGGGACTAGCGGGAGGTTACACCGGGGAGCTGTTTTTT. Its translation is CTSSVGGLAGGYTGELFF.

The chain carries TRBV7-2 and TRBJ2-5; 8 nucleotides line up with TRBD1. After removal of 5 bases from V and 5 bases from J, the junction contained 7 bases not matched to a gene. Germline assignment: CDR1 SGHTA and CDR2 FQGNSA. The CDR3 length is 14 residues. CDR3 residues: CASSPPTGVETQYF. CDR3 nucleotides: TGTGCCAGCAGCCCGCCGACAGGGGTCGAGACCCAGTACTTC.

The chain is built from TRBV28 and TRBJ2-7; perhaps TRBD1 as D (6 bases). The germline V and J ends were trimmed by 4 bases and 2 bases, with 15 bases remaining between them. Per germline, CDR1 MDHEN and CDR2 SYDVKM. The CDR3 length is 15 residues. CDR3 loop: CASSYQGSLTYEQYF. The DNA for the CDR3 is TGTGCCAGCAGTTACCAGGGGTCCCTAACCTACGAGCAGTACTTC.

Worth noting for this clone: This CDR3 is also generated by other DNA sequences in the sample. The CDR3 spells CASSPGTSAGELFF. The DNA for the CDR3 is TGCGCCAGCAGCCCGGGGACTAGCGCCGGGGAGCTGTTTTTT. The chain recombines TRBV5-1 with TRBJ2-2, with TRBD2 matching over 10 bases. Germline CDR1 is SGHRS and CDR2 is YFSETQ. With 4 bases clipped from V and 6 bases from J, the junction kept 3 bases outside the gene matches. The CDR3 has 14 residues.

The chain combines TRBV10-3 with TRBJ1-5; D is ambiguous. The V end lost 3 bases, the J end lost 5 bases, and 11 bases lay between the germline ends. Germline-derived CDR1 and CDR2 are ENHRY and SYGVKD. The CDR3 consists of 14 residues. CDR3 DNA sequence: TGTGCCATCAGTGATAACGGCGGAGATCAGCCCCAGCATTTT. Protein sequence: CAISDNGGDQPQHF.

The rearrangement uses TRBV30 and TRBJ2-7; 11 positions match TRBD2. Germline-derived CDR1 and CDR2 are GTSNPN and SVGIG (reference sequence). The CDR3 loop spans 14 amino acids. V was clipped by 7 bases and J by 0 bases; unmatched bases: 5. The CDR3, as DNA: TGTGCCTTGAGACTAGCGGGAAGCTCCTACGAGCAGTACTTC. This sequence encodes CALRLAGSSYEQYF.

The chain has TRBV11-2 and TRBJ2-3; maybe TRBD2 (6 bases). The CDR3 covers 13 residues. Germline V CDR1 and CDR2: SGHAT, FQNNGV. Trimming removed 3 bases from V and 5 bases from J, with 9 bases in between. The CDR3 sequence is CASSLGSGDTQYF. CDR3 nucleotides: TGTGCCAGCAGCTTGGGTAGCGGAGATACGCAGTATTTT.

The V and J genes are TRBV2 and TRBJ1-2, with 9 bases lining up with TRBD1. The CDR3 contains 15 residues. V was pared by 6 bases and J by 4 bases, with 9 bases of the junction left unmatched. Germline CDR1 SNHLY, CDR2 FYNNEI. As DNA, the CDR3 is TGTGCCAGCAGGGATAGACAGGGGGGAGGCTATGGCTACACCTTC. It encodes CASRDRQGGGYGYTF.

The gene calls are TRBV5-1 and TRBJ1-1; weak D call: TRBD1 (6 bases). Germline-derived CDR1 and CDR2 are SGHRS and YFSETQ. The V gene lost 0 bases and the J gene lost 1 base, with 7 bases spanning the gap. The CDR3 contains 14 residues. CDR3 loop: CASSLGQENTEAFF. DNA for the CDR3: TGCGCCAGCAGCTTGGGACAGGAGAACACTGAAGCTTTCTTT.

This clone was recorded only once. This chain uses TRBV7-8 with TRBJ1-2, with 8 bases identical to TRBD1. The CDR3 spans 13 residues. Germline CDR1 SGHVS, CDR2 FQNEAQ. Trimming cost V 3 bases and J 4 bases; bases outside gene matches: 1. In nucleotides, the CDR3 is TGTGCCAGCAGCTTTACAGGGGGCTATGGCTACACCTTC. Amino acids: CASSFTGGYGYTF. The entire variable domain, with the rest obtained from reference TRBV7-8 and TRBJ1-2, is as follows: GAGVSQSPRYKVAKRGQDVALRCDPISGHVSLFWYQQALGQGPEFLTYFQNEAQLDKSGLPSDRFFAERPEGSVSTLKIQRTQQEDSAVYLCASSFTGGYGYTFGSGTRLTVV.

The rearrangement links TRBV5-5 to TRBJ1-1; D is possibly TRBD1 (6 bases). The germline V and J ends were trimmed by 4 bases and 0 bases, with 16 bases remaining between them. CDR3 size: 16 residues. CDR1 and CDR2 from the germline V gene are SGHKS and YYEKEE (reference sequence). The CDR3 coding sequence is TGTGCCAGCAGCCCGGGGTGGACAGTCATGAACACTGAAGCTTTCTTT. Encoded protein: CASSPGWTVMNTEAFF.

Concerning this clone itself: A junction end diverges from the germline sequence, so it may reflect a read error. V and J are TRBV7-9 and TRBJ2-5, with TRBD2 matching over 11 bases. Germline V lookup: CDR1 SEHNR, CDR2 FQNEAQ (reference sequence). The CDR3 consists of 15 residues. Here the CDR3 DNA reads TGTTCCAGCAGCTTAGGGACTAGCGGTACAGAGACCCAGTACTTC. Translating it yields CSSSLGTSGTETQYF. Combining the CDR3 with reference TRBV7-9 and TRBJ2-5 gives the whole variable domain DTGVSQNPRHKITKRGQNVTFRCDPISEHNRLYWYRQTLGQGPEFLTYFQNEAQLEKSRLLSDRFSAERPKGSFSTLEIQRTEQGDSAMYLCSSSLGTSGTETQYFGPGTRLLVL.

This clone was recorded once. V is TRBV28 and J is TRBJ1-6; perhaps TRBD1 as D (6 bases). The CDR3 has 13 residues. V lost 5 bases and J lost 12, with 14 bases in between. Germline CDR1 and CDR2: MDHEN and SYDVKM. The chain's CDR3 is CASSPNPGEPLHF. CDR3 nucleotide sequence: TGTGCCAGCAGTCCGAACCCAGGGGAACCCCTCCACTTT.

This clone has only a few counts. The chain is built from TRBV6-4 and TRBJ2-3; tentatively, D is TRBD2 (7 bases). Germline values: CDR1 MRHNA, CDR2 SNTAGT. This CDR3 is 15 amino acids long. The germline V and J ends were trimmed by 5 bases and 5 bases, with 17 bases remaining between them. CDR3 DNA: TGTGCCAGCAGTCCAGGTGGCGGGGGCCGAGATACGCAGTATTTT. Translation: CASSPGGGGRDTQYF.

The chain is built from TRBV6-1 and TRBJ2-7; perhaps TRBD2 as D (6 bases). Germline loops: CDR1 MNHNS, CDR2 SASEGT. This CDR3 comprises 15 residues. The ends were cut back, 6 bases at V and 0 bases at J, with 15 bases in the middle. This CDR3 is CASRPVGGGSYEQYF. CDR3 sequence (DNA): TGTGCCAGCAGGCCGGTGGGGGGTGGCTCCTACGAGCAGTACTTC.

The chain couples TRBV7-9 to TRBJ2-5, with a weak D call TRBD1 (5 bases). Trimming removed 3 bases at V and 7 bases at J, with 9 bases between. The CDR3 covers 12 residues. Per germline, CDR1 SEHNR and CDR2 FQNEAQ (reference sequence). CDR3 in amino acids: CASSFREGTQYF. Here the CDR3 DNA reads TGTGCCAGCAGCTTCAGGGAAGGGACCCAGTACTTC. Looking up the rest from reference TRBV7-9 and TRBJ2-5 gives the full variable domain: DTGVSQNPRHKITKRGQNVTFRCDPISEHNRLYWYRQTLGQGPEFLTYFQNEAQLEKSRLLSDRFSAERPKGSFSTLEIQRTEQGDSAMYLCASSFREGTQYFGPGTRLLVL.

The chain is built from TRBV11-1 and TRBJ2-3; D unclear. Germline-derived CDR1 and CDR2 are SGHAT and FQDESV (reference sequence). V was clipped by 7 bases and J by 6 bases, with 11 bases between them. There are 12 residues in the CDR3. CDR3 DNA sequence: TGTGCCAGCATGGGCGTATCCGATACGCAGTATTTT. It codes for CASMGVSDTQYF.

The rearrangement joins TRBV18 to TRBJ2-7; the D gene is possibly TRBD2 (6 bases). The CDR3 loop spans 13 amino acids. Germline loops: CDR1 KGHSH, CDR2 LQKENI. Trimming stripped 2 bases from V and 2 bases from J, with 7 bases between. The CDR3 coding sequence is TGTGCCAGCTCACCATCGGGGGCCTACGAGCAGTACTTC. It translates to CASSPSGAYEQYF. Supplemented by reference TRBV18 and TRBJ2-7, the full variable domain reads NAGVMQNPRHLVRRRGQEARLRCSPMKGHSHVYWYRQLPEEGLKFMVYLQKENIIDESGMPKERFSAEFPKEGPSILRIQQVVRGDSAAYFCASSPSGAYEQYFGPGTRLTVT.

V gene TRBV5-1 combines with J gene TRBJ2-6, with TRBD1 identical over 8 bases. The CDR3 has 16 residues. V lost 5 bases and J lost 1; bases outside the gene matches: 5. Germline-derived CDR1 and CDR2 are SGHRS and YFSETQ. CDR3 DNA: TGCGCCAGCAGACCGACAGGGGCTTCTGGGGCCAACGTCCTGACTTTC. This codes for CASRPTGASGANVLTF.

This clone was detected only once. The chain has TRBV19 and TRBJ1-4; D not certain. The germline V gene encodes CDR1 LNHDA and CDR2 SQIVND (reference sequence). The CDR3 length is 15 residues. V was cut by 11 bases and J by 2 bases, with 18 bases left in between. CDR3 sequence (DNA): TGTGCCGTCCGGCCAGGCCGAGGGACTAATGAAAAACTGTTTTTT. Translating it yields CAVRPGRGTNEKLFF.

This clone was seen a handful of times. V is TRBV5-1 and J is TRBJ1-2; 7 bases are a match to TRBD1. Germline CDR1 SGHRS, CDR2 YFSETQ. J lost 2 bases, V lost 0 bases, and 4 bases had no gene match. This CDR3 has 15 amino acids. The CDR3 nucleotides read TGCGCCAGCAGCTTGGGTGACAGGGAAAACTATGGCTACACCTTC. Translated, it gives CASSLGDRENYGYTF.

This clone was detected a few times. DNA of the CDR3: TGTGCCAGCAGACAGGGTAACGGAAACACCATATATTTT. It codes for CASRQGNGNTIYF. This rearrangement joins TRBV6-6 to TRBJ1-3; D is perhaps TRBD1 (6 bases). V gave up 6 bases and J gave up 4 bases, with 10 bases separating them. Germline CDR1 reads MNHNY; CDR2 reads SVGAGI (reference sequence). This CDR3 is 13 amino acids long.

V gene TRBV5-1 combines with J gene TRBJ2-1, with D possibly being TRBD2 (5 bases). Germline CDR1 SGHRS, CDR2 YFSETQ. Trimming took 2 bases from V and 3 from J, leaving 9 bases between them. CDR3 length: 14 residues. CDR3 DNA: TGCGCCAGCAGCTTAGAGGGCGGCTACAATGAGCAGTTCTTC. This translates into CASSLEGGYNEQFF.

This clone has a handful of counts. As DNA, the CDR3 is TGTGCCAGCAGCGACACCTCCGTTCCCGATACGCAGTATTTT. Its translation: CASSDTSVPDTQYF. This sequence joins TRBV28 and TRBJ2-3; D not certain. CDR1 and CDR2 (germline): MDHEN, SYDVKM. This CDR3 is 14 amino acids long. V was clipped by 6 bases and J by 6 bases, with 16 bases between them.

This chain uses TRBV14 with TRBJ2-7; TRBD1 is a possible D gene (6 bases). From germline, CDR1 is SGHDN and CDR2 FVKESK. This CDR3 has 15 residues. V shed 4 bases and J shed 5 bases, with 18 bases lying between them. This CDR3 is CASSPAQGHLDEQYF. In DNA form, the CDR3 reads TGTGCCAGCAGCCCCGCCCAGGGGCACTTAGACGAGCAGTACTTC.

With regard to this clone: An end of the junction differs from the germline gene, which may be a read error. V gene TRBV7-9 combines with J gene TRBJ2-7; possible D gene TRBD2, 6 bases. The V gene's germline CDR1 is SEHNR and CDR2 FQNEAQ (reference sequence). The CDR3 is 15 residues long. CDR3: CSSSLAGLGGYEQYF. CDR3 bases: TGTTCCAGCAGCTTAGCAGGACTGGGGGGCTACGAGCAGTACTTC.

The chain uses TRBV18 and TRBJ2-5; a weak D match, TRBD2 (7 bases). CDR3 length: 17 amino acids. Per germline, CDR1 KGHSH and CDR2 LQKENI. Trimming shortened V by 3 bases and J by 1 base, and 18 bases separated the two germline ends. For the CDR3, the DNA is TGTGCCAGCTCACCTCCGGGGGGCCTACCGGGCCAAGAGACCCAGTACTTC. It is translated as CASSPPGGLPGQETQYF.

This clone showed up just a few times. The chain has TRBV5-4 and TRBJ2-7; D is possibly TRBD1 (5 bases). This CDR3 has 12 amino acids. Germline assignment: CDR1 SGHNT and CDR2 YYREEE (reference sequence). V lost 4 bases and J 4 bases, leaving 9 bases between the germline ends. DNA of the CDR3: TGTGCCAGCAGCCAGGACACGTACGAGCAGTACTTC. This translates into CASSQDTYEQYF. Together with reference TRBV5-4 and TRBJ2-7, the CDR3 gives the full variable domain: ETGVTQSPTHLIKTRGQQVTLRCSSQSGHNTVSWYQQALGQGPQFIFQYYREEENGRGNFPPRFSGLQFPNYSSELNVNALELDDSALYLCASSQDTYEQYFGPGTRLTVT.